This paragraph covers one TCR beta chain sequence. Its target is not known. CDR3 size: 13 residues. The germline CDR1 and CDR2 sequences are MNHEY and SMNVEV (reference sequence). The ends were cut back, 6 bases at V and 1 base at J, with 10 bases in the middle. Vbeta (60) and Jbeta (13) primers were used in the PCR. Sequencing was performed with immunoSEQ multiplex PCR; in TCRdb, only in-frame clones are kept and a portion is missing. Of about 98,000 clones in the sample, around 72% were seen once. The data derive from a study of cytomegalovirus exposure and HLA in healthy donors. Study outcomes and limitations: It was 164 TCR beta chains that were listed as cytomegalovirus-associated.

The specimen sequenced was PBMCs. This chain connects TRBV27 to TRBJ2-7; maybe TRBD1 (6 bases). The receptor was derived from a man aged 18-30 years in good health and CMV-seropositive. For the CDR3, the DNA is TGTGCCAGCAGACGGGACATGTCCTACGAGCAGTACTTC. Translating it yields CASRRDMSYEQYF.